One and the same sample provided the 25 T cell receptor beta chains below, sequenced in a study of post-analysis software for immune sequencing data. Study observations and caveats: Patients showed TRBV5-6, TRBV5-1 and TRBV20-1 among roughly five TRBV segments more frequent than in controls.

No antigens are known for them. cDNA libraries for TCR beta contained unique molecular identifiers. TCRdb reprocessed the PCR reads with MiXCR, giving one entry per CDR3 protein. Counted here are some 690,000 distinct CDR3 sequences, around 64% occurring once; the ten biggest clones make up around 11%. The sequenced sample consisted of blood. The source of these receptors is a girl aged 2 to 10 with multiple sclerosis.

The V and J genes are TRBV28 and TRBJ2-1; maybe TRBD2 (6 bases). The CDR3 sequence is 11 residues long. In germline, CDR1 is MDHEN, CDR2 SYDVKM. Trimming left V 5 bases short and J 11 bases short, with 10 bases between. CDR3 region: CASSARGKQFF. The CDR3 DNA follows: TGTGCCAGCAGTGCCCGGGGGAAGCAGTTCTTC.

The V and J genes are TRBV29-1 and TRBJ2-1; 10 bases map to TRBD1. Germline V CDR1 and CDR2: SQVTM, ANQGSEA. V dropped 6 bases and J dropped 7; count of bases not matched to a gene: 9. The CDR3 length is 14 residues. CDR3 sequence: CSVPPGQGLNEQFF. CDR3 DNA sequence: TGCAGCGTACCACCGGGACAGGGGTTAAATGAGCAGTTCTTC.

CDR3 bases: TGTGCCAGTAGAGAGGCAGTTTCCTACAATGAGCAGTTCTTC. Protein product: CASREAVSYNEQFF. The genes are TRBV19 and TRBJ2-1; no firm D call. The CDR3 has 14 residues. Per germline, CDR1 LNHDA and CDR2 SQIVND (reference sequence). Trimming took 6 bases from V and 1 from J, leaving 10 bases between them.

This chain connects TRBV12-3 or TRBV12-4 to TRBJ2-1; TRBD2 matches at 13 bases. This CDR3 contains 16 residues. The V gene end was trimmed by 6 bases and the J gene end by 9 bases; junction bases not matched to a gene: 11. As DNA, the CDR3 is TGTGCCAGCAGACCCCTGGGACTAGCGGGAAGTAGTGAGCAGTTCTTC. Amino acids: CASRPLGLAGSSEQFF.

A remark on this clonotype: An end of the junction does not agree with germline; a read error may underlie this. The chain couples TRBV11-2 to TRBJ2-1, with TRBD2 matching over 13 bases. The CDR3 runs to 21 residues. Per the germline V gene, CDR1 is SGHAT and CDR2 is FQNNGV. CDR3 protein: CASSSRTSGGVTTTSNNEQFF. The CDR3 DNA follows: TGTGCCAGCAGCTCGCGGACTAGCGGGGGAGTTACCACCACCTCCAACAATGAGCAGTTCTTC.

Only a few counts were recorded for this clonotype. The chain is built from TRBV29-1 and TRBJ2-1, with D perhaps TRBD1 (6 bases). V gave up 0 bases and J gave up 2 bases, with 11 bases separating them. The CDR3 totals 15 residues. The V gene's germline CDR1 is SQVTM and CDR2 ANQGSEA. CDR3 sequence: CSVEEARGTYNEQFF. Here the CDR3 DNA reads TGCAGCGTTGAAGAGGCCAGGGGAACCTACAATGAGCAGTTCTTC.

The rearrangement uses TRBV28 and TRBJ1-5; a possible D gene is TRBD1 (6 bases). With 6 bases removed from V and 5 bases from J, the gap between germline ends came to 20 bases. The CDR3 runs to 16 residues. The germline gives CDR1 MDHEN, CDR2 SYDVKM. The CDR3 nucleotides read TGTGCCAGCAGCCCTACACAGGGAAGGGGCCATCAGCCCCAGCATTTT. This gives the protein CASSPTQGRGHQPQHF.

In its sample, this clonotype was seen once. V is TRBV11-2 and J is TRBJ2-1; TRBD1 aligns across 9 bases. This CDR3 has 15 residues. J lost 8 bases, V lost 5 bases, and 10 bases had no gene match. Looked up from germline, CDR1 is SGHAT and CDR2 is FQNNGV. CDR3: CASSPDPDRGHEQFF. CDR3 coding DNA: TGTGCCAGCAGCCCAGACCCGGACAGGGGACATGAGCAGTTCTTC.

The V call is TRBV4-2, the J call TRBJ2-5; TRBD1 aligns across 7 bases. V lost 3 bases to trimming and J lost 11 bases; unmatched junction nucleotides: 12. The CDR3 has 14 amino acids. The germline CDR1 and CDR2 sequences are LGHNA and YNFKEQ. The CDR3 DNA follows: TGTGCCAGCAGCCAGGCGACAGGGCAAGGAGAGCAGTACTTC. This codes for CASSQATGQGEQYF.

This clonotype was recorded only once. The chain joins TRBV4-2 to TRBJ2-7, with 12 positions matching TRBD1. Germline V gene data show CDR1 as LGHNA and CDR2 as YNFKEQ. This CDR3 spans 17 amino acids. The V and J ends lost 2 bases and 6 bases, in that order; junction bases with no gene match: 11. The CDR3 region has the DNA TGTGCCAGCAGCCAATTCCGGTCCGGGACAGGGGGCCGCGAGCAGTACTTC. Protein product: CASSQFRSGTGGREQYF.

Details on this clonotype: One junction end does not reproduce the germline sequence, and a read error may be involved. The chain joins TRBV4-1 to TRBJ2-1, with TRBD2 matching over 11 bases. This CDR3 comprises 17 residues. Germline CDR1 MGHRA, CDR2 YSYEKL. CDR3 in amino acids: CAGSQDTGASGRNEQFF. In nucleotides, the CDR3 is TGCGCCGGCAGCCAAGACACCGGGGCTAGCGGGAGGAATGAGCAGTTCTTC.

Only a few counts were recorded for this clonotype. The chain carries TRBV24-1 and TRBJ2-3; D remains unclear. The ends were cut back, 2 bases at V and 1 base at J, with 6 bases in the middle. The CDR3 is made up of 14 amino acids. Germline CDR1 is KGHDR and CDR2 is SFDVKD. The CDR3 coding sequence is TGTGCCACCAGTGATTCCTGGGGCACAGATACGCAGTATTTT. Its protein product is CATSDSWGTDTQYF.

CDR3 DNA: TGTGCCAGCAGTGGTAGGGGGGGTAGCGAAACGGTGGGGGAGACCCAGTACTTC. Translation gives CASSGRGGSETVGETQYF. This rearrangement joins TRBV6-1 to TRBJ2-5, with D possibly being TRBD2 (7 bases). Germline V gives CDR1 MNHNS, CDR2 SASEGT. The CDR3 has 18 amino acids. V was shortened by 4 bases and J by 5 bases, with 26 bases between the two germline ends.

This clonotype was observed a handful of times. The DNA of the CDR3 is TGTGCCAGCAGCTTAGGTAGTAATAGCTATGGCTACACCTTC. Protein product: CASSLGSNSYGYTF. The rearrangement links TRBV7-2 to TRBJ1-2; D uncertain. CDR3 size: 14 residues. V dropped 1 base and J dropped 4 bases, with 10 bases sitting between them. Germline assignment: CDR1 SGHTA and CDR2 FQGNSA.

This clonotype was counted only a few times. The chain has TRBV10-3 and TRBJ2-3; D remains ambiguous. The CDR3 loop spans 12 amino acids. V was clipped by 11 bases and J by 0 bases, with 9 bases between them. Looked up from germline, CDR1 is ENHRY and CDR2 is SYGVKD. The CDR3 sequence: CAHGASTDTQYF. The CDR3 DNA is TGTGCCCACGGCGCTAGCACAGATACGCAGTATTTT.

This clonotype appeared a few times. CDR3 region: CSVPLAKNIQYF. Here the CDR3 DNA reads TGCAGCGTTCCCCTAGCCAAAAACATTCAGTACTTC. The J gene is TRBJ2-4, the V gene TRBV29-1; D is ambiguous. Germline V gene lookup returns CDR1 SQVTM and CDR2 ANQGSEA. Deletions cut 5 bases from V and 0 bases from J, with 5 bases between. This CDR3 is built from 12 residues. The whole variable domain, remainder taken from reference TRBV29-1 and TRBJ2-4, is SAVISQKPSRDICQRGTSLTIQCQVDSQVTMMFWYRQQPGQSLTLIATANQGSEATYESGFVIDKFPISRPNLTFSTLTVSNMSPEDSSIYLCSVPLAKNIQYFGAGTRLSVL.

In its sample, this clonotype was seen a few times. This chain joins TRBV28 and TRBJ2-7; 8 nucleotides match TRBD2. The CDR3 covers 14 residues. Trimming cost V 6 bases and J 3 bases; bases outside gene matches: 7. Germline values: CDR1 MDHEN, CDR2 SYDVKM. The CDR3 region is CASSHSGKRYEQYF. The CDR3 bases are TGTGCCAGCAGCCATAGCGGGAAGCGCTACGAGCAGTACTTC.

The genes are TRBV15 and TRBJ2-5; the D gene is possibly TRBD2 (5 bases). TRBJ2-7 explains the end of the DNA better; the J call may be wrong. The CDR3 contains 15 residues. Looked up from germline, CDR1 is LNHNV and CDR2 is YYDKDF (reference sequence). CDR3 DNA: TGTGCCACCAGCAGAGATAAGGCCAGCGGATACGAGCAGTACTTC. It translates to CATSRDKASGYEQYF.

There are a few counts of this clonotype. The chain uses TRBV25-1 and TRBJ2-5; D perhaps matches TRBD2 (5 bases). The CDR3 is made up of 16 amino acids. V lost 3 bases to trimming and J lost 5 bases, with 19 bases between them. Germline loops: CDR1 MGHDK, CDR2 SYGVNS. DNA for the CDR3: TGTGCCAGCAGTGACCTCTTTCTGGACGGCGGGGAGACCCAGTACTTC. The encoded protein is CASSDLFLDGGETQYF.

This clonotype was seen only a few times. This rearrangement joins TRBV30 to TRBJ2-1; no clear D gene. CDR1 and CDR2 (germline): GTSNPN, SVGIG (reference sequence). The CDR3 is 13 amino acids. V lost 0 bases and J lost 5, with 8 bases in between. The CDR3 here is CAWSVTADNEQFF. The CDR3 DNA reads TGTGCCTGGAGTGTAACGGCAGACAATGAGCAGTTCTTC.

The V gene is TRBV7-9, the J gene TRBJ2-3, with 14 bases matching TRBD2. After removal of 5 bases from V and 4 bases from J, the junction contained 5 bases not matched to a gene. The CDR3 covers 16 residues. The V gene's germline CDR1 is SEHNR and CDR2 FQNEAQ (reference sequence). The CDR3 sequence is CASSPKTSGRADTQYF. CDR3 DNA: TGTGCCAGCAGCCCGAAGACTAGCGGGAGGGCAGATACGCAGTATTTT.

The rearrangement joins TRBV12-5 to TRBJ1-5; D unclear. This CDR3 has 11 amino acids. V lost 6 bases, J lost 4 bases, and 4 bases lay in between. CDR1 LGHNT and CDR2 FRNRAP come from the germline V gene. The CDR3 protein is CASGTNQPQHF. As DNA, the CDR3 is TGTGCTAGTGGCACTAATCAGCCCCAGCATTTT.

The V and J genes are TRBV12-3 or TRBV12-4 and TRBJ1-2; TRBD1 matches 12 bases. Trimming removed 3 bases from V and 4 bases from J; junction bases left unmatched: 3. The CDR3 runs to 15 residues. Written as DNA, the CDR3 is TGTGCCAGCAGTTTCGGGACAGGGGGCGGCTATGGCTACACCTTC. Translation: CASSFGTGGGYGYTF.

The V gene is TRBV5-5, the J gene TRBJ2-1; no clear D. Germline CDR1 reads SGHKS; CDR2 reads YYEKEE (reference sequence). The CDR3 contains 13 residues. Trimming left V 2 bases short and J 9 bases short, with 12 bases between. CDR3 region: CASSFVFSGEQFF. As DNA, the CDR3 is TGTGCCAGCAGCTTCGTATTCAGTGGTGAGCAGTTCTTC.

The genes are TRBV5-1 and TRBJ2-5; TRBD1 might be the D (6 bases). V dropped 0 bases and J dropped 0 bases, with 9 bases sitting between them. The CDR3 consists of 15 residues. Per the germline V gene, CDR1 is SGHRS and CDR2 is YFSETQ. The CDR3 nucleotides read TGCGCCAGCAGCTTGGGGACAGTGTACCAAGAGACCCAGTACTTC. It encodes CASSLGTVYQETQYF.